This T cell receptor beta chain is drawn from a study of radiation and T cells in renal cell carcinoma. On the study more broadly: Nephrectomy followed 15 Gy stereotactic body radiation by 4 weeks. The study's findings and limits: From baseline, blood top tumor clonotypes peaked at 2 weeks post-radiation. Baseline intratumoral clonotype presence is unknown without pretreatment biopsies.

Time point reported: baseline pretreatment blood. The sample's treatment: 15 Gy SBRT to primary tumor, nephrectomy 4 weeks later. Clear cell pathology was present in this patient's renal cell carcinoma. This CDR3 has 15 residues. Germline V CDR1 and CDR2: ENHRY, SYGVKD. Trimming cost V 10 bases and J 3 bases, with 16 bases left between them. Concerning this clone itself: Its antigen is undetermined.

Method: immunoSEQ multiplex PCR; TCRdb's copy keeps in-frame clones and lacks some. The sample includes some 110,000 clones, 82% of them seen just once. This sequence originates from a woman in her sixties or seventies with renal cell carcinoma. The genes are TRBV10-3 and TRBJ2-6, with D perhaps matching TRBD1 (6 bases). The specimen was blood, collected from a patient whose treatment included radiotherapy and nephrectomy. The CDR3 reads CATTTGLGGANVLTF. The CDR3 DNA sequence: TGTGCCACCACTACAGGGTTAGGTGGGGCCAACGTCCTGACTTTC.